These 5 T cell receptor beta chains were sequenced from one sample in a study of blood T cell repertoires in COVID-19 (dated by TCRdb to 2020 to 2022). Receptors were amplified or captured by the immunoSEQ multiplex PCR assay. Here the immuneACCESS table is served through TCRdb, limited to in-frame sequences with V and J called. Missing clones are a known gap in these copies; in checked studies unresolved V genes cover under half, and the rest lacks a known reason. Recorded for this sample are some 170,000 clones; 85% to 95% of them occurred a single time. Of the sample, 1.5% to 2.5% is held by the ten largest clones. Input material: peripheral blood. All receptors derive from a woman aged 55-69 years with COVID-19, enrolled during active disease.

This sequence joins TRBV10-3 and TRBJ2-4; weak D call: TRBD2 (6 bases). The CDR3 consists of 15 residues. V gave up 8 bases and J gave up 4 bases, with 18 bases separating them. Germline V CDR1 and CDR2: ENHRY, SYGVKD. CDR3 DNA: TGTGCCATCTCCGCGGGACCGGCCGCTAAAAACATTCAGTACTTC. Amino acids: CAISAGPAAKNIQYF.

The gene calls are TRBV4-2 and TRBJ1-6; the match to TRBD1 covers 10 bases. The CDR3 runs to 15 residues. The germline V gene has CDR1 LGHNA and CDR2 YNFKEQ. Unmatched junction bases numbered 6, after V lost 4 bases and J lost 9 bases. This chain's CDR3 is CASSPRTGGPSPLHF. The CDR3 region has the DNA TGTGCCAGCAGCCCACGGACAGGGGGGCCTTCACCCCTCCACTTT.

This clone was counted a single time. The chain recombines TRBV18 with TRBJ2-6; tentative D call: TRBD1 (5 bases). There are 16 residues in the CDR3. From germline, CDR1 is KGHSH and CDR2 LQKENI. The ends were cut back, 5 bases at V and 4 bases at J, with 15 bases in the middle. CDR3 nucleotide sequence: TGTGCCAGCTCAAGTGGCAGGGCGGCAGGGGCCAACGTCCTGACTTTC. It is translated as CASSSGRAAGANVLTF.

The chain couples TRBV24-1 to TRBJ1-3, with TRBD1 matching over 7 bases. After removal of 4 bases from V and 4 bases from J, the junction contained 9 bases not matched to a gene. Germline V gene lookup returns CDR1 KGHDR and CDR2 SFDVKD. CDR3 length: 16 amino acids. CDR3 region: CATSDRDRVKGNTIYF. Written as DNA, the CDR3 is TGTGCCACCAGTGACCGAGACAGGGTAAAAGGAAACACCATATATTTT.

This CDR3 reads CASSPRSDTQYF. The CDR3 DNA is TGCGCCAGCAGCCCGCGATCAGATACGCAGTATTTT. The V and J genes are TRBV5-1 and TRBJ2-3; D remains ambiguous. V dropped 4 bases and J dropped 4 bases, with 7 bases sitting between them. This CDR3 spans 12 amino acids. Germline CDR1 is SGHRS and CDR2 is YFSETQ.